These T cell receptor beta chains were read from a single sample in a study of cytomegalovirus exposure and HLA in healthy donors. Sequencing was performed with immunoSEQ multiplex PCR; in TCRdb, only in-frame clones are kept and a portion is missing. Of approximately 180,000 clones listed, roughly four fifths are singletons. Sequencing input: PBMCs. These receptors were taken from a woman aged 30 to 39 in good health and CMV-seronegative. CDR3s include the opening cysteine and the closing phenylalanine or tryptophan. A D gene is named only where the DNA matches it firmly. Rows give clone size only sometimes, using once, few, many, or a class for an expanded clone.

TGTGCCAGCAGCTTAAGTAGCGGGGGCCTCGAGACCCAGTACTTC,CASSLSSGGLETQYF,15,TRBD2,TRBV5-4,-,TRBJ2-5
TGTGCCAGCAGTGTCGGGGAAAAACTGTTTTTT,CASSVGEKLFF,11,-,TRBV2,few,TRBJ1-4
TGTGCCAGCACACCGGGACTAGCGGGAGGAGATAATGAGCAGTTCTTC,CASTPGLAGGDNEQFF,16,TRBD2,TRBV18,-,TRBJ2-1
TGTGCCAGCAGAAATATAGACAGTTCACCCCTCCACTTT,CASRNIDSSPLHF,13,-,TRBV6-1,-,TRBJ1-6
TGCGCCAGCAGTAGAGGAGAACAGGGGGCCTCTGGCTACACCTTC,CASSRGEQGASGYTF,15,TRBD1,TRBV10-2,-,TRBJ1-2
TGTGCCAGCAGCCCCTTCATTCCGGGACAGGGCTGGTACTTC,CASSPFIPGQGWYF,14,TRBD1,TRBV9,-,TRBJ2-5
TGTGCCAGCAGTTTTTTCCATAGCACAGATACGCAGTATTTT,CASSFFHSTDTQYF,14,-,TRBV28,-,TRBJ2-3
TGTGCCAGCAGCTTAGGGCCTAATTCACCCCTCCACTTT,CASSLGPNSPLHF,13,-,TRBV7-9,-,TRBJ1-6
TGTGCCAGTAGGGCTAGCGGGAGATCCGAGCAGTACTTC,CASRASGRSEQYF,13,TRBD2,TRBV19,-,TRBJ2-7
TGTGCCAGCAGCCAAGGACTAGCTACAGATACGCAGTATTTT,CASSQGLATDTQYF,14,TRBD2,TRBV7-2,-,TRBJ2-3
TGTGCCAGCAGTGAACCCCAGGGGGCTAATCAGCCCCAGCATTTT,CASSEPQGANQPQHF,15,TRBD1,TRBV2,-,TRBJ1-5
TGCGCCAGCAGCTTGGGGACAGGTGGGCGGAGGGGCTACACCTTC,CASSLGTGGRRGYTF,15,TRBD1,TRBV5-1,once,TRBJ1-2
TGTGCCAGCAGCTCGACAGGGGGCATCACTGAAGCTTTCTTT,CASSSTGGITEAFF,14,TRBD1,TRBV5-4,-,TRBJ1-1
TGCGCCAGCAGCCAAGATGGGGAGGTTGGGGATACGCAGTATTTT,CASSQDGEVGDTQYF,15,-,TRBV4-3,-,TRBJ2-3
TGTGCCAGCAGCCCCGGACAGTCTGGGGCCAACGTCCTGACTTTC,CASSPGQSGANVLTF,15,-,TRBV7-3,once,TRBJ2-6
TGTGCCTGGAGTGTACTAGCGGTACGCACAGATACGCAGTATTTT,CAWSVLAVRTDTQYF,15,TRBD2,TRBV30,-,TRBJ2-3
TGCGCCAGCAGCTTGGAACAGGGCGCGGAGACCCAGTACTTC,CASSLEQGAETQYF,14,-,TRBV5-1,-,TRBJ2-5
TGCGCCAGCAGCCCCGACAGAGCAACTAATGAAAAACTGTTTTTT,CASSPDRATNEKLFF,15,-,TRBV5-1,-,TRBJ1-4
TGTGCCAGCAGTTACGGAGGACCAACAGATACGCAGTATTTT,CASSYGGPTDTQYF,14,-,TRBV6-5,-,TRBJ2-3
TGTGCCAGCAGTGGGAGGGCCATGGAGACCCAGTACTTC,CASSGRAMETQYF,13,TRBD2,TRBV28,once,TRBJ2-5
TGTGCCAGCAGCCCCCCGGGAGCCCCTGCGGGGGATACGCAGTATTTT,CASSPPGAPAGDTQYF,16,-,TRBV9,-,TRBJ2-3
TGCGCCAGCAGCCCTCGTGGACAGGTGGCAGATACGCAGTATTTT,CASSPRGQVADTQYF,15,TRBD1,TRBV5-1,once,TRBJ2-3
TGCGCCAGCAGCCAAAGTAGTTCGCAGGGCGCCTCGAACACTGAAGCTTTCTTT,CASSQSSSQGASNTEAFF,18,-,TRBV4-1,-,TRBJ1-1
TGTGCCAGCAGCCCCGGGACTAGCGGAACCTACGAGCAGTACTTC,CASSPGTSGTYEQYF,15,TRBD2,TRBV5-4,-,TRBJ2-7
TGCGCCAGCAGTGCCGGACAGGGTTCGACAGATACGCAGTATTTT,CASSAGQGSTDTQYF,15,TRBD1,TRBV10-1,-,TRBJ2-3
TGTGCCAGCAGCTTATTCCCAGGGGCCTCCTACGAGCAGTACTTC,CASSLFPGASYEQYF,15,-,TRBV7-2,-,TRBJ2-7
TGTGCCAGCAGCGTAGTTGGCGGGCTCGACTACAATGAGCAGTTCTTC,CASSVVGGLDYNEQFF,16,-,TRBV9,few,TRBJ2-1
TGTGCCAGCAGCCCAGGGACAGGGGGGTCCTACGAGCAGTACTTC,CASSPGTGGSYEQYF,15,TRBD1,TRBV7-8,-,TRBJ2-7
TGTGCCAGCAGCTTGGGCAGAATAACCGGGGAGCTGTTTTTT,CASSLGRITGELFF,14,-,TRBV7-8,few,TRBJ2-2
TGTGCCAGCTCACCACCTGGACAGCCCCAAGAGACCCAGTACTTC,CASSPPGQPQETQYF,15,-,TRBV18,once,TRBJ2-5
TGTGCCAGCAGTTACTCGGTTGCAGGAAGAGAGACCCAGTACTTC,CASSYSVAGRETQYF,15,-,TRBV6-5,-,TRBJ2-5
TGTGCCAGCAGCTTAGTCTTCTCGGACAGGGGTCGGGAGCAGTACTTC,CASSLVFSDRGREQYF,16,TRBD1,TRBV7-6,once,TRBJ2-7
TGTGCCAGCAGCCTTGACGGCGGGGCATACGAGCAGTACTTC,CASSLDGGAYEQYF,14,-,TRBV2,-,TRBJ2-7
TGCGCCAATGGACATCTGAACTACAATGAGCAGTTCTTC,CANGHLNYNEQFF,13,-,TRBV10-1,-,TRBJ2-1
TGTGCCAGCAGCCAAAATCAGGGTGGAGAAGCTTTCTTT,CASSQNQGGEAFF,13,-,TRBV14,-,TRBJ1-1
TGTGCCAGCAGCAAGGACAGGGTGACCTACGAGCAGTACTTC,CASSKDRVTYEQYF,14,TRBD1,TRBV5-4,-,TRBJ2-7
TGTGCCAGCAGTTCCGGACAGGCCACAGATACGCAGTATTTT,CASSSGQATDTQYF,14,TRBD1,TRBV6-5,-,TRBJ2-3
TGTGCCAGCTCACCATCCAGGGGTCTACAGACCCAGTACTTC,CASSPSRGLQTQYF,14,-,TRBV18,-,TRBJ2-5
TGTGCCACCAGCACCCTTTCGACAGGGGCAGATACGCAGTATTTT,CATSTLSTGADTQYF,15,TRBD1,TRBV15,-,TRBJ2-3
TGTGCCAGCAGCCCCCTATGGGGGAGGGCCGCCTACGAGCAGTACTTC,CASSPLWGRAAYEQYF,16,TRBD2,TRBV27,-,TRBJ2-7
TGCGCCAGCAGCTTGGAGCCAGATACGCAGTATTTT,CASSLEPDTQYF,12,-,TRBV5-1,-,TRBJ2-3
TGTGCCAGCAGCTCCTTTTCCTGGCAGGGGGCACAGGGCTACACCTTC,CASSSFSWQGAQGYTF,16,TRBD1,TRBV11-2,-,TRBJ1-2
TGCGCCAGCAGCTTGGCCGGGGGGGTCCAAGAGACCCAGTACTTC,CASSLAGGVQETQYF,15,TRBD2,TRBV5-1,-,TRBJ2-5